This T cell receptor beta chain was identified during a study of cytomegalovirus exposure and HLA in healthy donors. Study-level results: Later analysis revealed greater clonal expansion in HLA-associated TCR beta chains than in equally common others. In an earlier analysis, about 90% or about 30%: the productive usage of most TCR beta V segments.

On this clone itself: Its antigen is currently unknown.

The PCR ran on 60 Vbeta and 13 Jbeta primers. Measured with immunoSEQ multiplex PCR; TCRdb has only the in-frame clones, and not every one. Of about 140,000 clones listed, around 80% are singletons. The specimen was PBMCs. The receptor was isolated from a young man in good health and CMV-seropositive.

CDR3 sequence reads: CASSRGGSYNSPLHF. In DNA, the CDR3 is TGTGCCAGCAGCCGCGGAGGCTCCTATAATTCACCCCTCCACTTT. The chain has TRBV5-4 and TRBJ1-6; D remains unclear. The CDR3 runs 15 residues. V lost 4 bases and J lost 0, with 8 bases in between. Germline loops: CDR1 SGHNT, CDR2 YYREEE (reference sequence). The full variable domain, in which reference TRBV5-4 and TRBJ1-6 provide the parts outside the CDR3, is ETGVTQSPTHLIKTRGQQVTLRCSSQSGHNTVSWYQQALGQGPQFIFQYYREEENGRGNFPPRFSGLQFPNYSSELNVNALELDDSALYLCASSRGGSYNSPLHFGNGTRLTVT.